This T cell receptor (beta chain) was found in a study of T cell responses to AZD1222 COVID-19 vaccine. Trimming took 0 bases from V and 2 from J, leaving 8 bases between them. The CDR3 loop spans 14 amino acids. The germline V gene encodes CDR1 SGHRS and CDR2 YFSETQ. Combined were second doses at about 4 or about 12 weeks. Some clones are missing from TCRdb's copy, which holds only in-frame ones; the method was immunoSEQ multiplex PCR. The sample lists roughly 150,000 clones, more than 75% occurring once. The sequence was obtained from an adult who received the AZD1222 COVID-19 vaccine. The sequencing used peripheral blood, collected 28 days after the second AZD1222 dose. The V gene is TRBV5-1, the J gene TRBJ2-5; maybe TRBD2 (6 bases). CDR3 in DNA: TGCGCCAGCAGCTTGGGTCGGGGGCAAGAGACCCAGTACTTC. Translated: CASSLGRGQETQYF.